One sample yielded the 25 T cell receptor beta chains listed below, sequenced in a study of T cell clonality in common variable immunodeficiency. Profiled with immunoSEQ multiplex PCR; TCRdb holds only in-frame clones, not every one. Recorded here are 45,000 to 55,000 clones, with no singletons, and the ten leading clones hold under 6.5%. Sequences were obtained from peripheral blood mononuclear cells. Source of these receptors: a person aged 18 to 70 in good health.

This clone has a handful of counts. The read terminates 3 residues ahead of where the CDR3 ends, so the germline J gene completes it. The chain joins TRBV5-1 to TRBJ2-7, with 9 bases identical to TRBD1. This CDR3 contains 14 residues. CDR1 is SGHRS, CDR2 YFSETQ, per germline. Trimming cost V 4 bases and J 5 bases; bases outside gene matches: 7. The CDR3 sequence is CASSPGQGPHEQYF. The DNA read from the CDR3 is TGCGCCAGCAGCCCGGGACAGGGACCCCACGAG.

This clone has more than one count but fewer than ten. The read comes to an end 3 residues before the CDR3 does, leaving the germline J gene to fill in the end. The gene calls are TRBV5-1 and TRBJ2-7; the D gene is possibly TRBD2 (7 bases). V shed 0 bases and J shed 3 bases, with 13 bases lying between them. CDR3 length: 15 residues. Germline CDR1 and CDR2: SGHRS and YFSETQ. The sequenced part of the CDR3 DNA is TGCGCCAGCAGCTTGGCGGGGGGCGTCGGCTACGAG. It specifies CASSLAGGVGYE. The full CDR3 reads CASSLAGGVGYEQYF.

In this sample, this clone turned up many times. A read error may produce the germline difference seen at one junction end. From the germline J gene comes the end of the CDR3, since the read stops 3 residues before it. The V gene is TRBV4-2, the J gene TRBJ2-3, with TRBD2 identical over 8 bases. The length of the CDR3 is 13 residues. Germline CDR1 is LGHNA and CDR2 is YNFKEQ. This chain's CDR3 is CASSQEGSGAQYF. The part of the CDR3 DNA that was read is TGCGCCAGCAGCCAAGAGGGTAGCGGGGCG.

This clone was recorded at least ten times. Read sequence stops 3 residues before the CDR3 end, and the germline J gene provides the missing end. The chain carries TRBV6-2 or TRBV6-3 and TRBJ2-3, with 11 bases fitting TRBD2. The CDR3 sequence is 15 residues long. The germline V gene encodes CDR1 MNHEY and CDR2 SVGEGT. With 4 bases clipped from V and 1 base from J, the junction kept 1 base outside the gene matches. The sequenced CDR3 bases are TGTGCCAGCAGTTGGACTAGCGGGCGCACAGATACG. It codes for CASSWTSGRTDT. The complete CDR3 sequence is CASSWTSGRTDTQYF.

At least ten counts were recorded for this clone. The DNA read from the CDR3 is TGTGCCAGCACCACCGGGACTAGGTACGAG. Its protein is CASTTGTRYE. The whole CDR3 sequence reads CASTTGTRYEQYF. The V and J genes are TRBV5-6 and TRBJ2-7, with 8 bases matching TRBD2. The CDR3 end falls 3 residues outside the read, so it is completed with the germline J gene. CDR3 length: 13 residues. Germline V gene data show CDR1 as SGHDT and CDR2 as YYEEEE. V lost 6 bases, J lost 4 bases, and 6 bases stayed unmatched. Together with reference TRBV5-6 and TRBJ2-7, the CDR3 gives the full variable domain: DAGVTQSPTHLIKTRGQQVTLRCSPKSGHDTVSWYQQALGQGPQFIFQYYEEEERQRGNFPDRFSGHQFPNYSSELNVNALLLGDSALYLCASTTGTRYEQYFGPGTRLTVT.

There are many counts of this clone. The read falls 3 residues short of the CDR3 end, and the missing part is taken from the germline J gene. The chain carries TRBV10-1 and TRBJ2-5; D is perhaps TRBD1 (5 bases). CDR1 is WNHNN, CDR2 SYGVQD, per germline (reference sequence). This CDR3 is 14 amino acids long. Trimming shortened V by 3 bases and J by 4 bases, and 12 bases separated the two germline ends. CDR3 loop: CASSESRAGETQYF. The part of the CDR3 DNA that was read is TGCGCCAGCAGTGAAAGCAGGGCCGGAGAGACC.

This clone occurred many times. Coverage ceases 3 residues before the CDR3 finishes, and the germline J gene fills in the end. This chain connects TRBV5-4 to TRBJ2-7; D gene unclear. Germline V gene data show CDR1 as SGHNT and CDR2 as YYREEE (reference sequence). The V gene lost 0 bases and the J gene lost 0 bases, with 10 bases spanning the gap. The CDR3 extends over 15 amino acids. CDR3 in amino acids: CASSLDRVSSYEQYF. Partial CDR3 DNA: TGTGCCAGCAGCTTGGATCGGGTTAGCTCCTACGAG.

This clone was seen many times. Read coverage stops 3 residues before the CDR3 terminus; the germline J gene supplies the remainder. The V and J genes are TRBV6-2 or TRBV6-3 and TRBJ2-7; 7 bases are a match to TRBD1. Trimming removed 4 bases from V and 5 bases from J; junction bases left unmatched: 5. The CDR3 totals 13 residues. The germline V gene encodes CDR1 MNHEY and CDR2 SVGEGT. The CDR3 is CASSSGTEHEQYF. The CDR3 bases that were read are TGTGCCAGCAGTTCCGGGACAGAACACGAG.

This clone was seen only a few times. The read terminates 3 residues ahead of where the CDR3 ends, so the germline J gene completes it. The chain uses TRBV7-7 and TRBJ2-3; 9 bases match TRBD2. The CDR3 runs 14 residues. V gave up 1 base and J gave up 4 bases; unmatched junction bases: 0. Germline V gene sequence: CDR1 SSHAT, CDR2 FNYEAQ (reference sequence). CDR3 sequence reads: CASSLGGRADTQYF. CDR3 DNA (partial): TGTGCCAGCAGCTTAGGCGGGAGGGCAGATACG.

This clone was counted only a few times. The read ends 3 residues shy of where the CDR3 ends; the end is completed using the germline J gene. This chain connects TRBV30 to TRBJ1-2, with D perhaps TRBD1 (6 bases). Germline assignment: CDR1 GTSNPN and CDR2 SVGIG (reference sequence). The length of the CDR3 is 13 residues. The covered CDR3 bases are TGTGCCTGGAAAGGGGGAGGGCCAACCGAC. Amino acids: CAWKGGGPTD. The complete CDR3 protein is CAWKGGGPTDYTF.

This clone came up many times. The read stops 3 residues short of the end of the CDR3; the missing end is completed from the germline J gene. The rearrangement joins TRBV20-1 to TRBJ1-5; 9 nucleotides match TRBD1. J was trimmed by 7 bases and V by 4 bases; bases with no gene match: 8. The CDR3 contains 14 residues. Looked up from germline, CDR1 is DFQATT and CDR2 is SNEGSKA (reference sequence). CDR3 bases read: TGCAGTGCTATTAGGGACAGGGCGGGCCAGCCC. The encoded protein is CSAIRDRAGQP. The complete CDR3 sequence is CSAIRDRAGQPQHF.

At least ten counts were recorded for this clone. The CDR3 goes on 3 residues after the read ends, and that part is filled in from the germline J gene. J is TRBJ1-1 and V is TRBV7-8, with D maybe TRBD1 (6 bases). CDR3 length: 16 residues. V lost 1 base to trimming and J lost 6 bases, with 18 bases between them. From germline, CDR1 is SGHVS and CDR2 FQNEAQ. The chain's CDR3 is CASSLDLRQVAPEAFF. CDR3 DNA (partial): TGTGCCAGCAGCTTAGACTTGAGACAGGTAGCCCCTGAA. The variable domain in full, with the rest retrieved from reference TRBV7-8 and TRBJ1-1, is GAGVSQSPRYKVAKRGQDVALRCDPISGHVSLFWYQQALGQGPEFLTYFQNEAQLDKSGLPSDRFFAERPEGSVSTLKIQRTQQEDSAVYLCASSLDLRQVAPEAFFGQGTRLTVV.

This clone occurred many times. The CDR3 is cut off 3 residues early in the read; its end comes from the germline J gene. The chain joins TRBV19 to TRBJ2-1; TRBD2 aligns across 9 bases. CDR1 LNHDA and CDR2 SQIVND come from the germline V gene (reference sequence). CDR3 length equals 15 residues. Trimming at V came to 5 bases and at J to 4 bases, leaving 6 bases not matched to a gene. The CDR3 bases that were read are TGTGCCAGTAGTCTTAGCGGGAGACCATACAATGAG. Translation: CASSLSGRPYNE. The CDR3 as a whole reads CASSLSGRPYNEQFF. The full variable domain, completed using reference TRBV19 and TRBJ2-1, is DGGITQSPKYLFRKEGQNVTLSCEQNLNHDAMYWYRQDPGQGLRLIYYSQIVNDFQKGDIAEGYSVSREKKESFPLTVTSAQKNPTAFYLCASSLSGRPYNEQFFGPGTRLTVL.

At least ten counts were recorded for this clone. The read terminates 3 residues ahead of where the CDR3 ends, so the germline J gene completes it. V gene TRBV20-1 combines with J gene TRBJ2-3, with TRBD1 identical over 8 bases. The CDR3 has 16 residues. Germline V gene data show CDR1 as DFQATT and CDR2 as SNEGSKA (reference sequence). Unmatched junction bases numbered 10, after V lost 1 base and J lost 4 bases. The CDR3 bases that were read are TGCAGTGCTAGAGGGTTGACAGGGGCTTGGGCAGATACG. It is translated as CSARGLTGAWADT. The full CDR3 protein is CSARGLTGAWADTQYF.

This clone came up many times. CDR3 DNA, as far as it was read: TGTGCCAGCTGGGGACAGGGGAACACTGAA. Translated: CASWGQGNTE. The whole CDR3 sequence is CASWGQGNTEAFF. The chain is built from TRBV6-2 or TRBV6-3 and TRBJ1-1; 9 nucleotides line up with TRBD1. The sequence runs out 3 residues before the end of the CDR3; the remainder is reconstructed from the germline J gene. The CDR3 has 13 residues. Per the germline V gene, CDR1 is MNHEY and CDR2 is SVGEGT. The V gene end was trimmed by 8 bases and the J gene end by 1 base; junction bases not matched to a gene: 2.

In its sample, this clone was seen many times. CDR3 loop: CASSFLLQNEQFF. The sequenced part of the CDR3 DNA is TGTGCCAGCAGCTTCTTATTACAAAATGAG. The chain uses TRBV7-8 and TRBJ2-1; D gene ambiguous. The CDR3 end is not reached by the read, which stops 3 residues before it; the germline J gene fills it in. The CDR3 consists of 13 residues. Per germline, CDR1 SGHVS and CDR2 FQNEAQ. The V and J ends lost 3 bases and 7 bases respectively, with 10 bases between them.

At least ten counts were recorded for this clone. The read halts 3 residues ahead of the CDR3 end, with the missing end drawn from the germline J gene. The V and J genes are TRBV9 and TRBJ1-1, with TRBD1 matching over 7 bases. Germline trimming cut 4 bases from V and 3 bases from J; bases unmatched to any gene: 12. This CDR3 spans 16 amino acids. CDR1 is SGDLS, CDR2 YYNGEE, per germline. The sequenced CDR3 bases are TGTGCCAGCAGCTACGGAGGAGGGACAGACGACACTGAA. This translates into CASSYGGGTDDTE. The entire CDR3 protein is CASSYGGGTDDTEAFF.

This clone appeared many times. The read terminates 3 residues before the CDR3 end, so the remaining end is supplied by the germline J gene. The chain employs TRBV6-1 and TRBJ2-2; D may be TRBD1 (5 bases). This CDR3 is 14 amino acids long. Germline CDR1 reads MNHNS; CDR2 reads SASEGT. V dropped 2 bases and J dropped 4 bases, with 8 bases sitting between them. The covered CDR3 bases are TGTGCCAGCAGTGAACAGGGCAGCACCGGGGAG. Translating gives CASSEQGSTGE. The CDR3, in full, reads CASSEQGSTGELFF.

This clone was seen ten or more times. The CDR3 extends 3 residues past the end of the read, so its final part is completed from the germline J gene. V and J are TRBV4-1 and TRBJ2-5; the D is unclear. This CDR3 comprises 15 residues. V lost 0 bases, J lost 2 bases, and 10 bases lay in between. The germline gives CDR1 MGHRA, CDR2 YSYEKL. The CDR3 DNA, read in part, is TGCGCCAGCAGCCAAGAAGCGTTCGGACAAGAGACC. Translating it yields CASSQEAFGQET. The CDR3 as a whole reads CASSQEAFGQETQYF.

This clone was seen ten or more times. Read coverage stops 3 residues before the CDR3 terminus; the germline J gene supplies the remainder. The chain carries TRBV19 and TRBJ1-2, with 8 bases matching TRBD1. The CDR3 consists of 14 residues. V was clipped by 9 bases and J by 3 bases; unmatched bases: 9. CDR1 LNHDA and CDR2 SQIVND come from the germline V gene (reference sequence). Incomplete CDR3 DNA: TGTGCCAGCCAGGGGGCGGGGATTTACTATGGC. This gives the protein CASQGAGIYYG. The CDR3 in full is CASQGAGIYYGYTF.

The table lists this clone with many counts. Sequencing ends 3 residues short of the CDR3 end; the germline J gene provides the rest. The chain has TRBV20-1 and TRBJ2-5; TRBD1 is a possible D gene (6 bases). The V gene's germline CDR1 is DFQATT and CDR2 SNEGSKA (reference sequence). This CDR3 has 14 amino acids. V lost 5 bases and J 5 bases, leaving 18 bases between the germline ends. The CDR3 spells CSAFTGYRSETQYF. The sequenced part of the CDR3 DNA is TGCAGTGCTTTTACAGGGTACCGGTCCGAGACC.

This clone was found many times. Read sequence stops 3 residues before the CDR3 end, and the germline J gene provides the missing end. The J gene is TRBJ2-7, the V gene TRBV12-3 or TRBV12-4, with D unclear. V was pared by 5 bases and J by 4 bases, with 9 bases between. This CDR3 region has 12 residues. CDR3 amino acids: CASSPSGYEQYF. CDR3 DNA, as far as it was read: TGTGCCAGCAGTCCTTCCGGGTACGAG.

This clone was counted many times. Read data end 3 residues before the CDR3 end; the end is taken from the germline J gene. The V and J genes are TRBV18 and TRBJ1-1, with 7 nucleotides matching TRBD1. Per germline, CDR1 KGHSH and CDR2 LQKENI. Germline trimming cut 3 bases from V and 2 bases from J; bases unmatched to any gene: 6. CDR3 length: 15 amino acids. The sequenced CDR3 bases are TGTGCCAGCTCACCCAGCGACAGGGTCAACACTGAA. Translated, it gives CASSPSDRVNTE. The whole CDR3 protein reads CASSPSDRVNTEAFF.

This clone was seen many times. The read gets to within 3 residues of the CDR3 end, and the germline J gene fills in the rest. The V call is TRBV19, the J call TRBJ2-7, with 8 positions matching TRBD1. V lost 4 bases and J lost 5; bases outside the gene matches: 7. Germline V gene sequence: CDR1 LNHDA, CDR2 SQIVND (reference sequence). This CDR3 contains 14 residues. CDR3 bases read: TGTGCCAGTAGTACCCGGACAGGGTTCCACGAG. Encoded protein: CASSTRTGFHE. The CDR3 as a whole reads CASSTRTGFHEQYF.

This clone was detected many times. The read ends 3 residues early relative to the CDR3; the germline J gene fills the gap. The chain uses TRBV18 and TRBJ2-1; D is unclear. The CDR3 totals 15 residues. V lost 3 bases and J lost 4, with 13 bases in between. Germline V gene sequence: CDR1 KGHSH, CDR2 LQKENI. The CDR3: CASSPLYRNYNEQFF. The DNA read from the CDR3 is TGTGCCAGCTCACCCCTTTACAGAAATTACAATGAG.